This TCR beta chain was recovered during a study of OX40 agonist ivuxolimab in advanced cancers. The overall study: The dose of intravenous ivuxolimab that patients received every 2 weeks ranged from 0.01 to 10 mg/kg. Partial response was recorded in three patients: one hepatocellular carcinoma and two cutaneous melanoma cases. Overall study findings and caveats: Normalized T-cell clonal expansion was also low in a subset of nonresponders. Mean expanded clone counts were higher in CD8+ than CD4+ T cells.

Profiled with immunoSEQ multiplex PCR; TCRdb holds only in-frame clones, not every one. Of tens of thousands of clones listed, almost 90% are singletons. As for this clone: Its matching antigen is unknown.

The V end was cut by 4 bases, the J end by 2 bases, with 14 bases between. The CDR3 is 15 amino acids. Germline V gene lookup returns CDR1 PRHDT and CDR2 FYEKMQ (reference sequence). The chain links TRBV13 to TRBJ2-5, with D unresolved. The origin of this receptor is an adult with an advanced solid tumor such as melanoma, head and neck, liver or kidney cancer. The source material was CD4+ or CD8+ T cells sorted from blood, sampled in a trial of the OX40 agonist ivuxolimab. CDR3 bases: TGTGCCAGCAGCTCTCGGACCCTGGGACAAGAGACCCAGTACTTC. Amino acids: CASSSRTLGQETQYF.